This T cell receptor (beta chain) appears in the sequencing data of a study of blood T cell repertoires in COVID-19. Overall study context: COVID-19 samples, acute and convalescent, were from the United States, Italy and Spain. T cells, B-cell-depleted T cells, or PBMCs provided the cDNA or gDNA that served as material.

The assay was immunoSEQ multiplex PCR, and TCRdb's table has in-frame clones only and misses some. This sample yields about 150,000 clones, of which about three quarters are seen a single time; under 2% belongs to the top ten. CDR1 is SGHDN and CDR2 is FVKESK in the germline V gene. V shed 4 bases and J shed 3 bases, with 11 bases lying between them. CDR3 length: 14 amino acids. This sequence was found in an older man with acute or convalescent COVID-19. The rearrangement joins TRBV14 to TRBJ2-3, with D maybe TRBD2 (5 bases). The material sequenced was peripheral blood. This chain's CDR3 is CASSLGDFTDTQYF. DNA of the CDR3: TGTGCCAGCAGCCTGGGAGATTTTACAGATACGCAGTATTTT. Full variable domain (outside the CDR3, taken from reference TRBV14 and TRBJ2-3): EAGVTQFPSHSVIEKGQTVTLRCDPISGHDNLYWYRRVMGKEIKFLLHFVKESKQDESGMPNNRFLAERTGGTYSTLKVQPAELEDSGVYFCASSLGDFTDTQYFGPGTRLTVL.